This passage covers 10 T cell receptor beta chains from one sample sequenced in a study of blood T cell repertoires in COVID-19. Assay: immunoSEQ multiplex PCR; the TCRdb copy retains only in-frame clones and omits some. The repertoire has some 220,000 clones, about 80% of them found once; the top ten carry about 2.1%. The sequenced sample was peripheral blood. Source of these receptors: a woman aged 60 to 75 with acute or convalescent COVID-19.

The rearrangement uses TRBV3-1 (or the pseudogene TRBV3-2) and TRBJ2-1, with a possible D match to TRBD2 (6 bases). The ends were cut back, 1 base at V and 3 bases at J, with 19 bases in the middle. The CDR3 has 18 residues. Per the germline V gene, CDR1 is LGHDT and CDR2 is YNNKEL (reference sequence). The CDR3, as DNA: TGTGCCAGCAGCCAAGCCCTCTCCGGCGGGGATATCTACAATGAGCAGTTCTTC. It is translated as CASSQALSGGDIYNEQFF.

CDR3 nucleotides: TGTGCCAGCAGTTACCCAGGGGTTTGGAGCGAGCAGTACTTC. This translates into CASSYPGVWSEQYF. The chain links TRBV6-2 or TRBV6-3 to TRBJ2-7, with D perhaps TRBD1 (6 bases). Trimming took off 2 bases at V and 6 bases at J, with 14 bases between the two ends. This CDR3 region has 14 residues. Germline V gene lookup returns CDR1 MNHEY and CDR2 SVGEGT.

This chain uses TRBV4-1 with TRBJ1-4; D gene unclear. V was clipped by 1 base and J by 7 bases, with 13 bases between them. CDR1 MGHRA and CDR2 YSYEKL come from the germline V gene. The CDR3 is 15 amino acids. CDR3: CASSQVDLSGEKLFF. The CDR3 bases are TGCGCCAGCAGCCAAGTTGACCTCTCGGGTGAAAAACTGTTTTTT.

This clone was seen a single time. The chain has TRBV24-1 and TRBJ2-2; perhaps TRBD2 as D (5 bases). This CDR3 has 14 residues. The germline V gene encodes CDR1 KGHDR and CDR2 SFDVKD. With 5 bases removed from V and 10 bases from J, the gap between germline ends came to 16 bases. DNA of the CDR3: TGTGCCACCAGTGGAGGGCGGCCAGGCCTGGAGCTGTTTTTT. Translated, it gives CATSGGRPGLELFF.

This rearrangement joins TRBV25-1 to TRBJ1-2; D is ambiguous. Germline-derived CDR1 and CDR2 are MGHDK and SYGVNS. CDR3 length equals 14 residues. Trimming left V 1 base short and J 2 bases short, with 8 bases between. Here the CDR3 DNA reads TGTGCCAGCAGTGAATTTAATCTGAACTATGGCTACACCTTC. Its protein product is CASSEFNLNYGYTF.

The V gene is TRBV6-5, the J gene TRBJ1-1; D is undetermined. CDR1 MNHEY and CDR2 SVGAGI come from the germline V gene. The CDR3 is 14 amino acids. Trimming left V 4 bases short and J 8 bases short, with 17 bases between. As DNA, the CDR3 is TGTGCCAGCAGTTCCACTCGCCTGAAACGAGAAGCTTTCTTT. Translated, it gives CASSSTRLKREAFF.

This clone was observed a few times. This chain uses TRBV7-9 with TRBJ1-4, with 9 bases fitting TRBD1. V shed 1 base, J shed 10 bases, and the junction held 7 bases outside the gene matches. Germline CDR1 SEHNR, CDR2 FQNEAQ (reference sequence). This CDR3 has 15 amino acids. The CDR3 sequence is CASSLDGQGYGKLFF. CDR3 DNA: TGTGCCAGCAGCTTAGACGGACAGGGGTATGGAAAACTGTTTTTT.

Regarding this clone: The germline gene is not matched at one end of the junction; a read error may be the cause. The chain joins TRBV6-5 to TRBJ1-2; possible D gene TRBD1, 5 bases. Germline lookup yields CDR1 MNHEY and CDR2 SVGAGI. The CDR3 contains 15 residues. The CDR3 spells CAHYLGGSSNYGYTF. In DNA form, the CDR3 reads TGCGCGCATTATTTGGGGGGGAGCAGCAACTATGGCTACACCTTC.

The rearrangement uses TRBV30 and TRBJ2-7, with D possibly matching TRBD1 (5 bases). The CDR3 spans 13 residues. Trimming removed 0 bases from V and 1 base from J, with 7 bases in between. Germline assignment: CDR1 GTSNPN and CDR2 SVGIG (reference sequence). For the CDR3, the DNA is TGTGCCTGGAGTGTAAGGGGATCCTACGAGCAGTACTTC. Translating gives CAWSVRGSYEQYF.

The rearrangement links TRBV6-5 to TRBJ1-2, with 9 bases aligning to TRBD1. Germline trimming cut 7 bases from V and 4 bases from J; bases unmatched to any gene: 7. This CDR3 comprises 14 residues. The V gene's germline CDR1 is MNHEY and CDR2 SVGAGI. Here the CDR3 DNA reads TGTGCCAGCACCCGACAGGGGGGAGGCTATGGCTACACCTTC. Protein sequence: CASTRQGGGYGYTF.